The 25 T cell receptor beta chains in this list originate from one sample, sequenced in a study of OX40 agonist ivuxolimab in advanced cancers. Generated by immunoSEQ multiplex PCR, the TCRdb table keeps only in-frame clones and is missing some. The sample lists 100,000 or so clones, about 90% occurring once. Sequencing used CD4+ or CD8+ T cells sorted from blood, obtained in a trial of the OX40 agonist ivuxolimab. These TCRs come from an adult with an advanced solid tumor such as melanoma, head and neck, liver or kidney cancer.

The V and J genes are TRBV18 and TRBJ1-4; possibly TRBD1 for D (6 bases). This CDR3 contains 13 residues. Trimming took 4 bases from V and 3 from J, leaving 6 bases between them. Germline V gives CDR1 KGHSH, CDR2 LQKENI. Written as DNA, the CDR3 is TGTGCCAGCTCACAGGGGGCTAATGAAAAACTGTTTTTT. Translation: CASSQGANEKLFF.

The V gene is TRBV19, the J gene TRBJ2-7, with 8 bases fitting TRBD2. Germline V CDR1 and CDR2: LNHDA, SQIVND (reference sequence). The CDR3 contains 15 residues. V shed 2 bases, J shed 3 bases, and the junction held 6 bases outside the gene matches. CDR3 region: CASSILYSGSYEQYF. DNA of the CDR3: TGTGCCAGTAGTATACTATACAGCGGGAGCTACGAGCAGTACTTC.

The chain is built from TRBV14 and TRBJ2-7; 14 bases fit TRBD2. This CDR3 contains 15 residues. Per the germline V gene, CDR1 is SGHDN and CDR2 is FVKESK. Trimming at V came to 2 bases and at J to 7 bases, leaving 4 bases not matched to a gene. The chain's CDR3 is CASSQPTSGRAEQYF. CDR3 bases: TGTGCCAGCAGCCAACCGACTAGCGGGAGGGCGGAGCAGTACTTC. Using reference TRBV14 and TRBJ2-7 for the parts outside the CDR3, the full variable domain is EAGVTQFPSHSVIEKGQTVTLRCDPISGHDNLYWYRRVMGKEIKFLLHFVKESKQDESGMPNNRFLAERTGGTYSTLKVQPAELEDSGVYFCASSQPTSGRAEQYFGPGTRLTVT.

The genes are TRBV7-9 and TRBJ1-1; possibly TRBD1 for D (5 bases). The germline V gene has CDR1 SEHNR and CDR2 FQNEAQ (reference sequence). CDR3 size: 14 residues. Trimming left V 0 bases short and J 5 bases short, with 10 bases between. In nucleotides, the CDR3 is TGTGCCAGCAGCTTAGCGCAGTGGGGGACTGAAGCTTTCTTT. Encoded protein: CASSLAQWGTEAFF. Full variable domain (missing parts from reference TRBV7-9 and TRBJ1-1): DTGVSQNPRHKITKRGQNVTFRCDPISEHNRLYWYRQTLGQGPEFLTYFQNEAQLEKSRLLSDRFSAERPKGSFSTLEIQRTEQGDSAMYLCASSLAQWGTEAFFGQGTRLTVV.

CDR3 region: CASSSFYEQYF. CDR3 nucleotides: TGTGCCAGCAGCTCCTTCTACGAGCAGTACTTC. The chain links TRBV5-6 to TRBJ2-7, with no clear D. CDR3 size: 11 residues. Germline assignment: CDR1 SGHDT and CDR2 YYEEEE. V was cut by 3 bases and J by 3 bases, with 4 bases left in between.

The chain combines TRBV19 with TRBJ2-3, with 9 bases matching TRBD1. Per the germline V gene, CDR1 is LNHDA and CDR2 is SQIVND (reference sequence). This CDR3 region has 16 residues. V dropped 2 bases and J dropped 0; count of bases not matched to a gene: 3. CDR3 coding DNA: TGTGCCAGTAGTATACCCGGGACAGGGAGCACAGATACGCAGTATTTT. Translation gives CASSIPGTGSTDTQYF.

The gene calls are TRBV27 and TRBJ2-2; D gene unclear. The germline V and J ends were trimmed by 6 bases and 4 bases, with 6 bases remaining between them. Germline V CDR1 and CDR2: MNHEY, SMNVEV (reference sequence). This CDR3 region has 12 residues. CDR3 nucleotides: TGTGCCAGCAGGGAAACCACCGGGGAGCTGTTTTTT. Encoded protein: CASRETTGELFF.

This chain connects TRBV5-6 to TRBJ2-5; D is perhaps TRBD2 (7 bases). CDR1 and CDR2 (germline): SGHDT, YYEEEE. This CDR3 comprises 17 residues. V was cut by 0 bases and J by 1 base, with 16 bases left in between. DNA for the CDR3: TGTGCCAGCAGCTTGGGGAGGGGGGGAGGCCTCCAAGAGACCCAGTACTTC. Translation: CASSLGRGGGLQETQYF. Full variable domain (outside the CDR3, taken from reference TRBV5-6 and TRBJ2-5): DAGVTQSPTHLIKTRGQQVTLRCSPKSGHDTVSWYQQALGQGPQFIFQYYEEEERQRGNFPDRFSGHQFPNYSSELNVNALLLGDSALYLCASSLGRGGGLQETQYFGPGTRLLVL.

The rearrangement joins TRBV9 to TRBJ2-1; D may be TRBD2 (6 bases). The CDR3 runs 16 residues. Germline assignment: CDR1 SGDLS and CDR2 YYNGEE. The V gene lost 3 bases and the J gene lost 3 bases, with 16 bases spanning the gap. The CDR3 DNA reads TGTGCCAGCAGCGCCCGATCCGGGACTTTCTACAATGAGCAGTTCTTC. It translates to CASSARSGTFYNEQFF.

The V and J genes are TRBV6-5 and TRBJ1-2, with a weak D call TRBD1 (5 bases). The CDR3 contains 13 residues. Per the germline V gene, CDR1 is MNHEY and CDR2 is SVGAGI. With 10 bases removed from V and 6 bases from J, the gap between germline ends came to 18 bases. This CDR3 is CATRRGGEDGYTF. In DNA, the CDR3 is TGTGCCACCAGAAGGGGCGGTGAGGATGGCTACACCTTC.

V is TRBV7-2 and J is TRBJ2-7; D not resolved. The CDR3 consists of 12 residues. The germline V gene encodes CDR1 SGHTA and CDR2 FQGNSA. Between the trimmed V and J ends, which lost 6 bases and 0 bases, there was a span of 6 bases. DNA for the CDR3: TGTGCCAGCAGTCTTATCTCCTACGAGCAGTACTTC. The encoded protein is CASSLISYEQYF.

The chain carries TRBV18 and TRBJ2-5; TRBD2 matches 7 bases. This CDR3 has 16 amino acids. The ends lost 3 bases at V and 5 bases at J; junction bases unmatched: 12. The germline V gene has CDR1 KGHSH and CDR2 LQKENI. The CDR3 DNA follows: TGTGCCAGCTCACCCTTTGGGGAGCGGGACGAGGAGACCCAGTACTTC. Protein product: CASSPFGERDEETQYF.

This sequence joins TRBV19 and TRBJ2-1; D may be TRBD2 (6 bases). The CDR3 spans 14 residues. The ends were cut back, 4 bases at V and 6 bases at J, with 13 bases in the middle. Germline V gene data show CDR1 as LNHDA and CDR2 as SQIVND (reference sequence). The CDR3 nucleotides are TGTGCCAGTAGTAGGAGGGGAAGAGGCAATGAGCAGTTCTTC. The encoded protein is CASSRRGRGNEQFF.

This clone was counted between two and nine times. This sequence joins TRBV7-9 and TRBJ1-1; D may be TRBD1 (5 bases). Trimming left V 7 bases short and J 3 bases short, with 9 bases between. Germline CDR1 and CDR2: SEHNR and FQNEAQ (reference sequence). The CDR3 sequence is 12 residues long. CDR3 nucleotides: TGTGCCAGCACTGGGGACTACACTGAAGCTTTCTTT. Residues: CASTGDYTEAFF.

The chain links TRBV18 to TRBJ2-7, with D possibly matching TRBD2 (6 bases). The V and J ends lost 4 bases and 5 bases respectively, with 12 bases between them. The CDR3 consists of 13 residues. The V gene's germline CDR1 is KGHSH and CDR2 LQKENI. CDR3 in DNA: TGTGCCAGCTCACTTGTGGGGGAGGACGAGCAGTACTTC. Translation: CASSLVGEDEQYF. Complete variable domain (other parts from reference TRBV18 and TRBJ2-7): NAGVMQNPRHLVRRRGQEARLRCSPMKGHSHVYWYRQLPEEGLKFMVYLQKENIIDESGMPKERFSAEFPKEGPSILRIQQVVRGDSAAYFCASSLVGEDEQYFGPGTRLTVT.

The chain uses TRBV7-9 and TRBJ1-4; D uncertain. V shed 5 bases and J shed 4 bases, with 14 bases lying between them. This CDR3 spans 15 amino acids. In germline, CDR1 is SEHNR, CDR2 FQNEAQ (reference sequence). In DNA, the CDR3 is TGTGCCAGCAGCCGCGGAGACACCCTTAATGAAAAACTGTTTTTT. Translated: CASSRGDTLNEKLFF.

This sequence joins TRBV7-6 and TRBJ1-1, with 8 bases aligning to TRBD1. The CDR3 is 15 amino acids. Germline CDR1 is SGHVS and CDR2 is FNYEAQ. The ends lost 5 bases at V and 4 bases at J; junction bases unmatched: 9. The CDR3 DNA follows: TGTGCCAGCAGCCCCCGGACAGGGACTATCACTGAAGCTTTCTTT. Amino acid sequence: CASSPRTGTITEAFF.

The chain carries TRBV9 and TRBJ2-1; the D gene is possibly TRBD1 (5 bases). CDR3 size: 12 residues. With 4 bases removed from V and 4 bases from J, the gap between germline ends came to 6 bases. CDR1 is SGDLS, CDR2 YYNGEE, per germline. CDR3 DNA sequence: TGTGCCAGCAGCCAGGGATACAATGAGCAGTTCTTC. This encodes CASSQGYNEQFF.

The rearrangement uses TRBV5-6 and TRBJ2-1; 12 bases line up with TRBD2. J lost 6 bases, V lost 5 bases, and 15 bases had no gene match. There are 18 residues in the CDR3. Per the germline V gene, CDR1 is SGHDT and CDR2 is YYEEEE. CDR3 nucleotides: TGTGCCAGCAGACCCTTCCCTAGCGGGAGGGCCACGTTCAATGAGCAGTTCTTC. Its protein product is CASRPFPSGRATFNEQFF.

This sequence joins TRBV5-1 and TRBJ2-7; no definite D call. In germline, CDR1 is SGHRS, CDR2 YFSETQ. Trimming removed 0 bases at V and 0 bases at J, with 4 bases between. CDR3 size: 13 residues. The CDR3 sequence: CASSLGVSYEQYF. In nucleotides, the CDR3 is TGCGCCAGCAGCTTGGGTGTCTCCTACGAGCAGTACTTC.

The chain links TRBV19 to TRBJ2-1, with D possibly matching TRBD2 (5 bases). The CDR3 runs to 12 residues. Trimming took 6 bases from V and 5 from J, leaving 8 bases between them. CDR1 and CDR2 from the germline V gene are LNHDA and SQIVND (reference sequence). For the CDR3, the DNA is TGTGCCAGTAGGGACTTAAACAATGAGCAGTTCTTC. As protein: CASRDLNNEQFF.

This clone was observed a handful of times. The gene calls are TRBV6-5 and TRBJ2-5, with D maybe TRBD1 (5 bases). The germline gives CDR1 MNHEY, CDR2 SVGAGI. This CDR3 spans 13 amino acids. The germline V and J ends were trimmed by 0 bases and 3 bases, with 5 bases remaining between them. The CDR3 loop reads CASSYSREETQYF. The CDR3 bases are TGTGCCAGCAGTTACTCCAGGGAAGAGACCCAGTACTTC.

This chain links TRBV11-3 with TRBJ2-2; tentative D call: TRBD2 (6 bases). Germline V gene lookup returns CDR1 SGHNT and CDR2 YENEEA. The CDR3 is 16 residues long. V gave up 1 base and J gave up 1 base, with 10 bases separating them. CDR3 nucleotides: TGTGCCAGCAGCTTAGGGAGGGCGGAGAACACCGGGGAGCTGTTTTTT. Protein: CASSLGRAENTGELFF.

This sequence joins TRBV5-4 and TRBJ2-7; 8 nucleotides agree with TRBD1. The germline CDR1 and CDR2 sequences are SGHNT and YYREEE (reference sequence). This CDR3 is 14 amino acids long. Trimming took 4 bases from V and 6 from J; bases not matched to a gene: 9. CDR3 amino acids: CASSIGQGFGEQYF. Here the CDR3 DNA reads TGTGCCAGCAGCATCGGACAGGGTTTTGGCGAGCAGTACTTC.

DNA of the CDR3: TGTGCCAGCAGGCCGACAGGGTACCGGCCCCAGCATTTT. As protein: CASRPTGYRPQHF. This chain joins TRBV6-1 and TRBJ1-5; 7 nucleotides align to TRBD1. After removal of 6 bases from V and 9 bases from J, the junction contained 8 bases not matched to a gene. This CDR3 is built from 13 residues. CDR1 and CDR2 (germline): MNHNS, SASEGT.